This T cell receptor (beta chain) was obtained from a study of post-analysis software for immune sequencing data (dated by TCRdb to between 2014 and 2017). Study-wide context: Recorded disease courses included relapsing-remitting, secondary progressive and progressive-relapsing multiple sclerosis, with some patients lacking subtype annotation. The patient repertoires were compared against more than 10 previously published healthy control repertoires obtained from donors aged roughly 6 to 25 years. A subset of samples was prepared in parallel using single-end sample barcoding, then pooled and co-amplified after Illumina adapter ligation. What the work shows at the level of the full study, not this receptor alone: Significantly higher frequencies in patients than in controls were found for roughly 5 TRBV segments, including TRBV5-6, TRBV5-1 and TRBV20-1. Compared with controls, multiple sclerosis patients had significantly lower normalized Chao1 diversity, a finding suggesting substantial peripheral T-cell clonal expansion. The multiple sclerosis patient group was slightly younger than the control group. When samples were clustered directly using the F measure, samples prepared in the same batch co-clustered strongly, which prompted a batch-effect correction.

Notes on this clonotype: Its antigen has not been determined. No base-level quality is on record; no much larger clone is a single base apart.

Library preparation was by PCR. The listed sequencing device is Illumina HiSeq 2500. To reduce PCR and sequencing biases, unique molecular identifiers were incorporated into the TCR beta cDNA libraries. Around 500,000 cDNA molecules were obtained for every 1 to 10 million input T cells, so each molecule roughly corresponded to one T cell. The same protocol used for the earlier healthy control dataset was applied to prepare and sequence the patient libraries. Samples belonging to the same batch were prepared together, multiplexed and sequenced on a shared HiSeq lane. As for how the authors treated the data: MIGEC handled the raw barcoded reads, throwing out single-read molecular identifier groups before consensus assembly and CDR3 extraction. VDJtools was used for post-analysis of the clonotype tables, with diversity normalized by down-sampling every dataset to the smallest sample size. Repertoire overlap clustering matched CDR3 amino acid but not nucleotide sequences to correct batch-related cross-sample contamination. TCRdb itself trimmed the public reads at Q25 with fastp, ran MiXCR and retained productive beta chains. All rows with the same CDR3 protein become a single entry with the most common DNA and genes. TCRdb's processing, not the study's, gives the V and J calls here. A total of a few hundred thousand distinct CDR3 sequences appear in this sample, roughly 38% of them only once. The ten largest clones capture around 15% of the sample.

The germline V gene (reference sequence) specifies DFQATT as CDR1 and SNEGSKA as CDR2. V drops 4 bases and J drops 3 bases, leaving 10 bases in between. The CDR3 goes from the cysteine to the phenylalanine over 13 residues. Only the CDR3 region is kept as DNA, spanning 39 bases read in frame from base 1. To demonstrate the VDJtools post-analysis software, TCR beta repertoires were profiled from the peripheral blood of about 13 young patients with multiple sclerosis. The multiple sclerosis patients were children and adolescents between roughly 6 and 16 years of age. The receptor's source is a girl aged 10 to 17 with multiple sclerosis. Sequences were obtained from blood. This chain is built from TRBV20-1 and TRBJ2-1, with the D gene not clear enough to name. The CDR3 protein sequence reads: CSAIGHYYNEQFF. The nucleotides read TGCAGTGCTATTGGCCATTACTACAATGAGCAGTTCTTC.